This TCR beta chain emerged from a study of cytomegalovirus exposure and HLA in healthy donors. With regard to this clone: Its antigen remains unidentified.

Notes on the study in general: Researchers had no immune exposure information except CMV serostatus available. It was shown in a later analysis that HLA-associated TCR beta chains were more clonally expanded than other, equally common chains. A link between a missense DCLRE1C variant and TCR beta V- and J-gene trimming emerged from a later analysis.

The length of the CDR3 is 16 residues. Per the germline V gene, CDR1 is MDHEN and CDR2 is SYDVKM. V lost 3 bases to trimming and J lost 1 base, with 13 bases between them. Researchers ran the PCR with 60 Vbeta and 13 Jbeta primers. Authors' methods: Unique TCR beta chains totaled approximately 83 million in a later count, with around 12 million of them shared. Profiling relied on immunoSEQ multiplex PCR, and the TCRdb table lists in-frame clones only, not all of them. The DNA gave D and trimming, while V, J and clone size come from that table. Found here are around 220,000 clones, about 80% of them singletons; the top ten hold about 14%.

This TCR was recovered from a man between 40 and 49 years old in good health and CMV-seronegative. The chain joins TRBV28 to TRBJ1-3; no firm D call. The material sequenced was PBMCs. CDR3 amino acids: CASSFPGSLSGNTIYF. CDR3 DNA sequence: TGTGCCAGCAGTTTCCCGGGATCTCTTTCTGGAAACACCATATATTTT.